This is a list of T cell receptor beta chains from one sample in a study of blood T cell repertoires in COVID-19. Assay: immunoSEQ multiplex PCR; the TCRdb copy retains only in-frame clones and omits some. The sample lists 200,000 to 300,000 clones, roughly 86% occurring once. The sequenced material came from peripheral blood. The receptor set was obtained from a woman aged 60-75 years who had recovered from COVID-19. Each CDR3 is given with its conserved first and last residue. Each record gives: clone size, V gene, J gene, D gene, CDR3 protein, CDR3 DNA. The D gene is left open where the match is weak. The size field is filled for only some rows; it gives once, few, many or a size class.

>NA|TRBV7-9|TRBJ2-1|TRBD1
CASSWATGADFNEQFF
TGTGCCAGCAGCTGGGCGACAGGGGCTGATTTTAATGAGCAGTTCTTC
>NA|TRBV5-8|TRBJ2-3|NA
CASSLASRDTQYF
TGTGCCAGCAGCTTGGCCTCTCGGGATACGCAGTATTTT
>NA|TRBV19|TRBJ1-5|TRBD1
CASIPGQGVGGSNQPQHF
TGTGCCAGTATTCCGGGACAGGGGGTCGGGGGCAGCAATCAGCCCCAGCATTTT
>NA|TRBV27|TRBJ1-5|TRBD1
CASSFAGQGAGQPQHF
TGTGCCAGCAGTTTCGCGGGACAGGGTGCGGGGCAGCCCCAGCATTTT
>NA|TRBV7-2|TRBJ1-2|NA
CASSLDGRTEGGYTF
TGTGCCAGCAGCTTAGATGGCAGGACTGAAGGGGGCTACACCTTC
>many|TRBV11-2|TRBJ1-5|NA
CASSRGREQPQHF
TGTGCCAGCAGCAGGGGAAGGGAACAGCCCCAGCATTTT
>NA|TRBV28|TRBJ2-6|TRBD1
CASSFLDRESNVLTF
TGTGCCAGCAGTTTTCTGGACAGGGAGTCCAACGTCCTGACTTTC
>many|TRBV11-2|TRBJ1-2|NA
CASSLDSYGYTF
TGTGCCAGCAGCTTAGACAGCTATGGCTACACCTTC
>NA|TRBV4-3|TRBJ1-3|NA
CASSQGHFLGNTIYF
TGCGCCAGCAGCCAAGGACATTTTCTTGGAAACACCATATATTTT
>once|TRBV7-2|TRBJ2-1|TRBD2
CASRTQGGEQFF
TGTGCCAGCAGAACTCAGGGAGGGGAGCAGTTCTTC
>NA|TRBV28|TRBJ1-1|NA
CASSLQSLNTEAFF
TGTGCCAGCAGTCTACAGAGCCTGAACACTGAAGCTTTCTTT
>NA|TRBV1|TRBJ2-3|NA
CTSSPGTSGTRGTDTQYF
TGCACCAGCAGCCCAGGGACTAGCGGAACTCGGGGGACAGATACGCAGTATTTT
>NA|TRBV3-1/TRBV3-2|TRBJ2-5|NA
CASRTEGYEGTQYF
TGTGCCAGCAGAACAGAGGGTTACGAGGGGACCCAGTACTTC
>NA|TRBV7-3|TRBJ2-2|TRBD2
CASSPSGSGGTFTGELFF
TGTGCCAGCAGCCCAAGTGGCAGCGGGGGGACCTTCACCGGGGAGCTGTTTTTT
>NA|TRBV7-2|TRBJ2-2|NA
CASSQRTPNTGELFF
TGTGCCAGCAGCCAGAGGACACCGAACACCGGGGAGCTGTTTTTT
>NA|TRBV7-9|TRBJ2-7|NA
CASSLGASSEYF
TGTGCCAGCAGCTTAGGGGCCTCCTCAGAGTACTTC
>NA|TRBV7-9|TRBJ2-7|TRBD1
CASSLGTGDEQYF
TGTGCCAGCAGCTTAGGGACAGGGGACGAGCAGTACTTC
>NA|TRBV4-1|TRBJ1-5|TRBD1
CASKGTGNDQDQPQHF
TGCGCCAGCAAAGGGACAGGTAATGATCAGGATCAGCCCCAGCATTTT